The entry below gives a single T cell receptor beta chain sequence along with its context. After removal of 2 bases from V and 1 base from J, the junction contained 3 bases not matched to a gene. Germline-derived CDR1 and CDR2 are MGHRA and YSYEKL. The CDR3 is 16 residues long. These data belong to a study of CD8 T cells in Susac syndrome. An input of roughly 0.5 to 1 ug of RNA was subjected to reverse transcription using random hexamers. Amplification of TCR beta CDR3 across 54 Vbeta and 13 Jbeta was performed with immunoSEQ multiplex PCR. TCRdb itself ran the immunoSEQ multiplex PCR reads through MiXCR, one entry per CDR3 protein. The sample shows about 66,000 distinct CDR3 sequences, approximately 94% of them seen only once. The multiple sclerosis controls were treatment-naive patients, and their relapsing-remitting disease was stable or active.

The chain links TRBV4-1 to TRBJ2-7; TRBD2 matches at 12 bases. This sequence was found in a human donor with multiple sclerosis. Sequenced sample: CD8+ T cells from PBMCs. The CDR3 coding sequence is TGCGCCAGCAGCCAACCGACTAGCGGGAGTTCCTACGAGCAGTACTTC. It translates to CASSQPTSGSSYEQYF.